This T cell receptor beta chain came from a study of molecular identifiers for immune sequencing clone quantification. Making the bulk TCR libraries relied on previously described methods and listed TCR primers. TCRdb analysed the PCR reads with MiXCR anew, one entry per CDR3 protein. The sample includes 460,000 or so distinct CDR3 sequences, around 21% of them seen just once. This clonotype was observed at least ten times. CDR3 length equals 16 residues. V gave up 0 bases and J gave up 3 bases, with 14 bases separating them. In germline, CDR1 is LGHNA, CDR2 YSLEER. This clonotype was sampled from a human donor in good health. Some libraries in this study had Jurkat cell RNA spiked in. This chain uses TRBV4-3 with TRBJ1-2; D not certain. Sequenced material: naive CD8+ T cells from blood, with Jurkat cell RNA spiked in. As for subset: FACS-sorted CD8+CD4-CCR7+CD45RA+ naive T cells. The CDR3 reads CASSQDPVENYYGYTF. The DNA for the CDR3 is TGCGCCAGCAGCCAAGATCCCGTAGAGAACTACTATGGCTACACCTTC.